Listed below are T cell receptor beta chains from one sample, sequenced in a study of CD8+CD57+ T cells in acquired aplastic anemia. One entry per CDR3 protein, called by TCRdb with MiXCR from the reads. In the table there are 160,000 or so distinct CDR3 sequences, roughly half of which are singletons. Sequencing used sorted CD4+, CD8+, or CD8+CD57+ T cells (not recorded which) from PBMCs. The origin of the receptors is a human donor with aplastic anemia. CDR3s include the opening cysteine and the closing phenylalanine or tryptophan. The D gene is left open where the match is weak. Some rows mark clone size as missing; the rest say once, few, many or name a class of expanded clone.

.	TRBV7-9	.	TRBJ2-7	CASSSAGREQYF	TGTGCCAGCAGCTCTGCGGGGCGCGAGCAGTACTTC
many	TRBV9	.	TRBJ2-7	CASSVVSWGEQYF	TGTGCCAGCAGCGTAGTCAGTTGGGGCGAGCAGTACTTC
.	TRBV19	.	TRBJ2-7	CASSPRDNSYEQYF	TGTGCCAGTAGTCCCCGGGACAACTCCTACGAGCAGTACTTC
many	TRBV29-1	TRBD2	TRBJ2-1	CSVERTSGIYNEQFF	TGCAGCGTTGAACGGACTAGCGGGATTTACAATGAGCAGTTCTTC
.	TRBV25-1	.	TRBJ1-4	CASSGQAGTPGTINEKLFF	TGTGCCAGCAGTGGCCAGGCAGGGACCCCCGGCACTATTAATGAAAAACTGTTTTTT
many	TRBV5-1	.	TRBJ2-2	CASSSISEVGELFF	TGCGCCAGCAGCAGCATCTCTGAGGTCGGGGAGCTGTTTTTT
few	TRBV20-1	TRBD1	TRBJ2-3	CSARDILGQGNVADTQYF	TGCAGTGCTAGAGATATCTTGGGACAGGGTAATGTGGCAGATACGCAGTATTTT
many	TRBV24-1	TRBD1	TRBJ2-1	CATSHRGNNEQFF	TGTGCCACTAGTCACAGGGGTAACAATGAGCAGTTCTTC
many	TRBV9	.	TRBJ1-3	CASSPLQGTGNTIYF	TGTGCCAGCAGCCCTCTACAGGGTACCGGAAACACCATATATTTT
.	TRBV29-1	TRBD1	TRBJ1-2	CSGRQGISYGYTF	TGCAGCGGGAGACAGGGAATTAGCTATGGCTACACCTTC
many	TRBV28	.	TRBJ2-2	CASLGAGELFF	TGTGCTAGTTTGGGTGCCGGGGAGCTGTTTTTT
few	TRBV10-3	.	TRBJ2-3	CAISEGGRGTDTQYF	TGTGCCATCAGTGAGGGGGGGAGAGGGACAGATACGCAGTATTTT
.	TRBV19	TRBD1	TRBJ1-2	CASSLGDRSNNYGYTF	TGTGCCAGTAGCCTTGGGGACAGGAGCAATAACTATGGCTACACCTTC
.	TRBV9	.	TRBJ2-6	CASSVEPVLGGANVLTF	TGTGCCAGCAGCGTGGAACCGGTCCTAGGAGGGGCCAACGTCCTGACTTTC
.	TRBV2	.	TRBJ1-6	CASTADMGRDSPLRF	TGTGCCAGCACCGCGGACATGGGGAGAGATTCACCCCTCCGCTTT
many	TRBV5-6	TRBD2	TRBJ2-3	CASSLAASGITDTQYF	TGTGCCAGCAGCTTGGCCGCTAGCGGAATCACAGATACGCAGTATTTT
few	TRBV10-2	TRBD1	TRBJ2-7	CASSERDRDYEQYF	TGCGCCAGCAGTGAGCGGGACAGGGACTACGAGCAGTACTTC
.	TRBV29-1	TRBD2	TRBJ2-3	CSVGGTSGASTDTQYF	TGCAGCGTGGGGGGGACTAGCGGGGCTAGCACAGATACGCAGTATTTT
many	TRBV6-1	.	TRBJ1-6	CASSRFMPPLHF	TGTGCCAGCAGCCGTTTCATGCCACCCCTCCACTTT
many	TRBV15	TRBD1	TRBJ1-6	CATREDRNNSPLHF	TGTGCCACCAGGGAGGACAGGAATAATTCACCCCTCCACTTT
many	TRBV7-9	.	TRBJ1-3	CASQGIPGNTIYF	TGTGCCAGCCAGGGGATCCCTGGAAACACCATATATTTT
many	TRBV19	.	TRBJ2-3	CASRFSASYTDTQYF	TGTGCCAGTAGGTTCAGCGCCTCTTACACAGATACGCAGTATTTT
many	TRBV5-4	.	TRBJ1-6	CASSLDEGRAHSPLHF	TGTGCCAGCAGCTTGGATGAAGGCAGGGCTCATTCACCCCTCCACTTT
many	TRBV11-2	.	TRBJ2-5	CASSLDEGIQETQYF	TGTGCCAGCAGCTTAGATGAGGGAATCCAAGAGACCCAGTACTTC
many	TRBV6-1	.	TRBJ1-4	CASSSGYSNEKLFF	TGTGCCAGCAGCTCAGGGTACAGTAATGAAAAACTGTTTTTT
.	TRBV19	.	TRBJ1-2	CASSMAANNNYGYTF	TGTGCCAGTAGTATGGCGGCCAACAATAACTATGGCTACACCTTC
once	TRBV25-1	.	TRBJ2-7	CASSEGRKSYYEQYF	TGTGCCAGCAGTGAAGGTCGCAAGAGCTACTACGAGCAGTACTTC
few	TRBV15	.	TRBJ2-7	CATSRDVEGYEQYF	TGTGCCACCAGCAGAGACGTGGAGGGCTACGAGCAGTACTTC
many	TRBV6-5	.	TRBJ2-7	CASSYSSGGGYEQYF	TGTGCCAGCAGTTACTCGAGTGGGGGAGGTTACGAGCAGTACTTC
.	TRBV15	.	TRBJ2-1	CATSREGFNEQFF	TGTGCCACCAGCAGAGAAGGATTCAATGAGCAGTTCTTC
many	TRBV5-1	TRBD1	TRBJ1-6	CASSLSAGGRGSGISSHLHF	TGCGCCAGCAGCTTGTCGGCGGGGGGCAGGGGGAGCGGGATCAGTAGTCACCTCCACTTT
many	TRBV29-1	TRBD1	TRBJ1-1	CSVEVNRGNTEAFF	TGCAGCGTTGAAGTAAACAGGGGGAACACTGAAGCTTTCTTT
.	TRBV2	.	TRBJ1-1	CASSGLGGNEAFF	TGTGCCAGCAGTGGCCTCGGGGGTAACGAAGCTTTCTTT
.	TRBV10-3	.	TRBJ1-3	CAITSGNTIYF	TGTGCCATCACTTCAGGGAACACCATATATTTT
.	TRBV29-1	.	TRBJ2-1	CSVKQGTDEQFF	TGCAGCGTGAAACAGGGTACGGATGAGCAGTTCTTC